This T cell receptor beta chain emerged from a study of blood T cell repertoires in COVID-19. The overall study: In each case, the material was cDNA or gDNA derived from T cells, B-cell-depleted T cells, or PBMCs.

CDR1 and CDR2 from the germline V gene are SGHTA and FQGNSA. The CDR3 runs to 12 residues. Trimming pared 2 bases from V and 4 bases from J, leaving 2 bases between. In the authors' methods: Reference gene primers were amplified, and this amplification served to estimate nucleated cell counts. Clones were sequenced by immunoSEQ multiplex PCR, and TCRdb holds only the in-frame ones, with some missing. V and J calls and clone size are as listed in that table; D and trimming were resolved from the DNA. The sample has tens of thousands of clones; approximately 85% are singletons. This TCR came from a human donor in a cohort sampled during active COVID-19. The V call is TRBV7-2, the J call TRBJ1-4, with D unclear. Input material: peripheral blood. DNA for the CDR3: TGTGCCAGCAGCTTATATAATGAAAAACTGTTTTTT. Protein product: CASSLYNEKLFF.